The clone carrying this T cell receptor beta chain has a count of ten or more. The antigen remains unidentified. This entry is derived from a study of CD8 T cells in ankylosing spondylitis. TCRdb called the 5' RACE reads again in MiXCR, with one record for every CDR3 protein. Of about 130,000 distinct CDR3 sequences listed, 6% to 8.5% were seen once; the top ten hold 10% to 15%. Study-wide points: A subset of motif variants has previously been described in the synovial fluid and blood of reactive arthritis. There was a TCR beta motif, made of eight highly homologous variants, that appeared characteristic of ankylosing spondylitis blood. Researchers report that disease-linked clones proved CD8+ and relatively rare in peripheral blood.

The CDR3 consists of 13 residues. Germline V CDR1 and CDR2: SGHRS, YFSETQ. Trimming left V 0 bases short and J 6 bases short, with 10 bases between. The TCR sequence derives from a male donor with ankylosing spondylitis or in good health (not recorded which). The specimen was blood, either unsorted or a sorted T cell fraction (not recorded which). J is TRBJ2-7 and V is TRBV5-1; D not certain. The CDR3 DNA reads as TGCGCCAGCAGCTTGGAACCGGTGCCCGAGCAGTACTTC. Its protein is CASSLEPVPEQYF.